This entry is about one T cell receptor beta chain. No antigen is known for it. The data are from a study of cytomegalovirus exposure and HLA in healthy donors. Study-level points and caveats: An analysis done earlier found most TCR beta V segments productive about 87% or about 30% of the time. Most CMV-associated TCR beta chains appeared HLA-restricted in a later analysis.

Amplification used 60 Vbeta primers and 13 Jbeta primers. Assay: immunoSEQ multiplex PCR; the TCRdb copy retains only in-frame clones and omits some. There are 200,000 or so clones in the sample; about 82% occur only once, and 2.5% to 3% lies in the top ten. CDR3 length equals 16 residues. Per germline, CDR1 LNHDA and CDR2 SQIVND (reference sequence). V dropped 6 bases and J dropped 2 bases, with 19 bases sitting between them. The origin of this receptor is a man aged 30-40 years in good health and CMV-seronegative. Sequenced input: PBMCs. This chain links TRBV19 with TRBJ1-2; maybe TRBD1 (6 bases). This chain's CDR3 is CASRGQPTLLNYGYTF. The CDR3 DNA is TGTGCCAGTAGAGGACAGCCCACCCTGCTAAACTATGGCTACACCTTC.